The 11 T cell receptor beta chains below come from one sample, sequenced in a study of early T cells in non-severe SARS-CoV-2 infection (dated by TCRdb to the early 2020s). The method was 5' RACE. Data came from a NextSeq 500. Through fastp at Q25 and MiXCR, TCRdb rebuilt clones from the public reads, retaining in-frame beta chains. Under each unique CDR3 protein, matching rows form one entry showing the most common genes and DNA. A total of more than 45,000 distinct CDR3 sequences appear in this sample, around 12% of them only once. 3% to 4.5% of the sample belongs to the ten largest clones. Sequenced material: whole blood. The source of these receptors is an adult who was a healthcare worker with PCR-confirmed SARS-CoV-2 infection or an uninfected control (not recorded which).

This clonotype was seen repeatedly, ten times or more. The CDR3 protein is CASSLAEGSEAFF. For the CDR3, the DNA is TGTGCCAGCAGCTTAGCGGAAGGTTCTGAAGCTTTCTTT. The chain joins TRBV7-9 to TRBJ1-1; D is unclear. Per germline, CDR1 SEHNR and CDR2 FQNEAQ (reference sequence). The CDR3 spans 13 residues. V lost 0 bases, J lost 6 bases, and 8 bases lay in between.

The V and J genes are TRBV6-6 and TRBJ2-2, with D maybe TRBD2 (6 bases). CDR1 is MNHNY and CDR2 is SVGAGI in the germline V gene (reference sequence). The CDR3 is 16 residues long. Trimming left V 7 bases short and J 1 base short, with 16 bases between. CDR3 bases: TGTGCCAGCAAAGCCCAACTAGCACTGAACACCGGGGAGCTGTTTTTT. Its translation: CASKAQLALNTGELFF.

The chain is built from TRBV5-1 and TRBJ2-3, with D unresolved. Germline assignment: CDR1 SGHRS and CDR2 YFSETQ. The V end was cut by 0 bases, the J end by 3 bases, with 2 bases between. The CDR3 runs 12 residues. The CDR3 reads CASSLDTDTQYF. For the CDR3, the DNA is TGCGCCAGCAGCTTGGATACAGATACGCAGTATTTT.

Many counts were recorded for this clonotype. The chain uses TRBV20-1 and TRBJ2-7, with D maybe TRBD2 (7 bases). V was pared by 8 bases and J by 1 base, with 15 bases between. The CDR3 covers 13 residues. In germline, CDR1 is DFQATT, CDR2 SNEGSKA (reference sequence). The CDR3 DNA is TGCAGTCTCGAGGGGGGGGTTTCCTACGAGCAGTACTTC. Translating gives CSLEGGVSYEQYF.

This clonotype was counted many times. Sequence at one end of the junction differs from germline and may be a read error. This sequence joins TRBV28 and TRBJ2-7, with D uncertain. Germline V lookup: CDR1 MDHEN, CDR2 SYDVKM. This CDR3 is built from 12 residues. This chain's CDR3 is CASSLAPTAPDF. The CDR3 nucleotides are TGTGCCAGCAGTTTAGCCCCTACGGCGCCCGACTTC.

This clonotype has only one observation. The chain carries TRBV7-2 and TRBJ1-3, with D tentatively TRBD1 (5 bases). The length of the CDR3 is 16 residues. Per the germline V gene, CDR1 is SGHTA and CDR2 is FQGNSA. Trimming left V 5 bases short and J 0 bases short, with 14 bases between. This CDR3 is CASSRGSPSSGNTIYF. In DNA, the CDR3 is TGTGCCAGCAGCCGGGGGAGCCCCAGCTCTGGAAACACCATATATTTT.

The chain couples TRBV29-1 to TRBJ2-7; 12 positions match TRBD2. Trimming took 4 bases from V and 4 from J; bases not matched to a gene: 2. Germline CDR1 and CDR2: SQVTM and ANQGSEA. This CDR3 is built from 13 residues. The CDR3 DNA sequence: TGCAGCGTTGCGACTAGCGGGAGATACGAGCAGTACTTC. Translating gives CSVATSGRYEQYF.

This chain joins TRBV15 and TRBJ2-7; D is unresolved. The V end was cut by 0 bases, the J end by 0 bases, with 6 bases between. The CDR3 contains 14 residues. Germline V CDR1 and CDR2: LNHNV, YYDKDF (reference sequence). The CDR3 here is CATSRDRNSYEQYF. CDR3 bases: TGTGCCACCAGCAGAGATAGGAACTCCTACGAGCAGTACTTC.

This clonotype was seen repeatedly, ten times or more. This sequence joins TRBV18 and TRBJ2-5; no reliable D call. This CDR3 is 13 amino acids long. Looked up from germline, CDR1 is KGHSH and CDR2 is LQKENI. V was pared by 2 bases and J by 4 bases, with 8 bases between. The CDR3 sequence is CASSPGTGETQYF. The CDR3 DNA is TGTGCCAGCTCACCAGGAACGGGAGAGACCCAGTACTTC.

The table lists this clonotype with many counts. This rearrangement joins TRBV7-2 to TRBJ2-3; D perhaps matches TRBD2 (6 bases). CDR3 size: 14 residues. Germline-derived CDR1 and CDR2 are SGHTA and FQGNSA. V dropped 3 bases and J dropped 1 base, with 8 bases sitting between them. The CDR3 region is CASSFASGTDTQYF. The CDR3, as DNA: TGTGCCAGCAGCTTTGCTAGCGGCACAGATACGCAGTATTTT.

This chain connects TRBV4-2 to TRBJ2-7; TRBD2 might be the D (6 bases). The CDR3 runs 12 residues. With 1 base removed from V and 5 bases from J, the gap between germline ends came to 6 bases. Germline CDR1 reads LGHNA; CDR2 reads YNFKEQ. The DNA of the CDR3 is TGTGCCAGCAGCCAAGGACTAGACGAGCAGTACTTC. It translates to CASSQGLDEQYF.